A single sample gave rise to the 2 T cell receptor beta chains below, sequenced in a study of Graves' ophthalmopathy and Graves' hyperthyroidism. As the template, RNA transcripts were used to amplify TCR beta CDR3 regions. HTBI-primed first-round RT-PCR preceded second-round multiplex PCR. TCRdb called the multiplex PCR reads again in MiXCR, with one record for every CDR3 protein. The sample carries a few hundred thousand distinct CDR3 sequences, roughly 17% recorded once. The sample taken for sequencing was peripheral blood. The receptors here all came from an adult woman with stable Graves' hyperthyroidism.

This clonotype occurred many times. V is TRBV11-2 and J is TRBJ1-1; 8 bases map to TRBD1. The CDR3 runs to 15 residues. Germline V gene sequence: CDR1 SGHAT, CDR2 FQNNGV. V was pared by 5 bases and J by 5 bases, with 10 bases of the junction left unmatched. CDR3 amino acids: CASSTRTGTVTEAFF. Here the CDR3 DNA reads TGTGCCAGCAGCACACGGACAGGGACGGTGACTGAAGCTTTCTTT.

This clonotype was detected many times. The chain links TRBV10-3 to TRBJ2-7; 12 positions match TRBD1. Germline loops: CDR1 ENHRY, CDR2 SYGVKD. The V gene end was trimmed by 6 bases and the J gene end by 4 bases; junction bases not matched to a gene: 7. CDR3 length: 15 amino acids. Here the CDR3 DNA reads TGTGCCATCAGGAACCGGGACAGGGGGCATTACGAGCAGTACTTC. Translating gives CAIRNRDRGHYEQYF.